Presented here are 9 T cell receptor beta chains from one specimen sequenced in a study of blood T cell repertoires in COVID-19. Sequencing was performed with immunoSEQ multiplex PCR; in TCRdb, only in-frame clones are kept and a portion is missing. The sample comprises 80,000 to 95,000 clones, about four fifths of which are singletons, and 9.8% rests with the top ten. The sample taken for sequencing was peripheral blood. These receptor sequences come from a woman of 80 years or more with acute or convalescent COVID-19.

J is TRBJ1-2 and V is TRBV7-9; possible D gene TRBD1, 5 bases. CDR1 is SEHNR and CDR2 is FQNEAQ in the germline V gene (reference sequence). V was shortened by 5 bases and J by 0 bases, with 10 bases between the two germline ends. The CDR3 runs 14 residues. CDR3: CASSPGGTNYGYTF. In nucleotides, the CDR3 is TGTGCCAGCAGCCCCGGGGGGACTAACTATGGCTACACCTTC.

The genes are TRBV23-1 and TRBJ2-5; possibly TRBD1 for D (5 bases). TRBV23-1 is an open reading frame whose function is uncertain. The CDR3 sequence is 16 residues long. V lost 3 bases, J lost 5 bases, and 19 bases lay in between. CDR3 nucleotides: TGCGCCAGCAGTCACCTCAGGGAAAGAGTGCTGGAGACCCAGTACTTC. Translating it yields CASSHLRERVLETQYF.

The J gene is TRBJ1-1, the V gene TRBV28; a weak D match, TRBD1 (5 bases). Germline V gene sequence: CDR1 MDHEN, CDR2 SYDVKM. Between the trimmed V and J ends, which lost 10 bases and 4 bases, there was a span of 13 bases. The CDR3 is made up of 12 amino acids. The CDR3 sequence: CAITAGFTEAFF. The CDR3 coding sequence is TGTGCCATCACAGCAGGGTTCACTGAAGCTTTCTTT. Together with reference TRBV28 and TRBJ1-1, the CDR3 gives the full variable domain: DVKVTQSSRYLVKRTGEKVFLECVQDMDHENMFWYRQDPGLGLRLIYFSYDVKMKEKGDIPEGYSVSREKKERFSLILESASTNQTSMYLCAITAGFTEAFFGQGTRLTVV.

This clone is a singleton in its sample. The gene calls are TRBV5-4 and TRBJ2-5; TRBD2 agrees at 8 bases. Trimming at V came to 2 bases and at J to 1 base, leaving 7 bases not matched to a gene. The CDR3 extends over 16 amino acids. From germline, CDR1 is SGHNT and CDR2 YYREEE (reference sequence). The CDR3 nucleotides read TGTGCCAGCAGCTTCGGGGGGGTAGGGCCCCAAGAGACCCAGTACTTC. It is translated as CASSFGGVGPQETQYF.

The chain has TRBV11-2 and TRBJ2-7, with 10 bases identical to TRBD1. Germline V gives CDR1 SGHAT, CDR2 FQNNGV. CDR3 length equals 13 residues. V gave up 5 bases and J gave up 5 bases; unmatched junction bases: 3. The CDR3: CASSLGQGDEQYF. CDR3 DNA: TGTGCCAGCAGCCTTGGACAGGGGGACGAGCAGTACTTC.

This clone occurred once. The rearrangement joins TRBV5-6 to TRBJ1-1; TRBD1 might be the D (6 bases). V was cut by 0 bases and J by 4 bases, with 13 bases left in between. The length of the CDR3 is 15 residues. The germline V gene has CDR1 SGHDT and CDR2 YYEEEE. In nucleotides, the CDR3 is TGTGCCAGCAGCTTGGCGTCCGGCAGGGGCACTGAAGCTTTCTTT. Translated: CASSLASGRGTEAFF.

Worth noting for this clone: The junction shows a germline mismatch at one end, possibly a read error. This chain connects TRBV7-7 to TRBJ2-1; 8 bases fit TRBD1. This CDR3 comprises 14 residues. CDR1 and CDR2 (germline): SSHAT, FNYEAQ (reference sequence). In DNA form, the CDR3 reads TGTGCTAGCAGCCCAACAGGGGGTTACAATGAGCAGTTCTTC. Translating gives CASSPTGGYNEQFF.

This chain links TRBV6-5 with TRBJ1-1, with a weak D call TRBD1 (5 bases). Germline-derived CDR1 and CDR2 are MNHEY and SVGAGI. V was trimmed by 1 base and J by 2 bases, leaving 11 bases between them. The CDR3 contains 15 residues. CDR3 loop: CASSYWGEQNTEAFF. DNA of the CDR3: TGTGCCAGCAGTTACTGGGGGGAACAAAACACTGAAGCTTTCTTT.

The chain combines TRBV2 with TRBJ2-7, with a weak D call TRBD1 (6 bases). The germline V and J ends were trimmed by 6 bases and 2 bases, with 11 bases remaining between them. The CDR3 spans 13 residues. CDR1 and CDR2 (germline): SNHLY, FYNNEI. DNA of the CDR3: TGTGCCAGCAGCCGAAGGACAGCCTACGAGCAGTACTTC. Protein sequence: CASSRRTAYEQYF.